The entry below describes one T cell receptor (beta chain). The sample comes from a study of lymphopenia after photon versus proton radiotherapy. Repertoires were generated with immunoSEQ multiplex PCR, while TCRdb's copy carries only in-frame clones and drops some. Counted here are roughly 45,000 clones, 85% occurring once; the ten biggest clones make up around 2.2%. The CDR3 spans 18 residues. J gave up 1 base and V 4 bases, and 8 bases lay outside the gene matches. The V gene's germline CDR1 is SGDLS and CDR2 YYNGEE. This sequence was found in a man aged 40-50 years with gastric cancer. The V gene is TRBV9, the J gene TRBJ2-3; 14 nucleotides align to TRBD2. This specimen consisted of peripheral blood, obtained from a patient treated with photon-based radiotherapy. The CDR3 DNA is TGTGCCAGCAGCCCTGGGACTAGCGGGGGTTACCGCACAGATACGCAGTATTTT. This sequence encodes CASSPGTSGGYRTDTQYF. Filled out from reference TRBV9 and TRBJ2-3, the complete variable domain reads DSGVTQTPKHLITATGQRVTLRCSPRSGDLSVYWYQQSLDQGLQFLIQYYNGEERAKGNILERFSAQQFPDLHSELNLSSLELGDSALYFCASSPGTSGGYRTDTQYFGPGTRLTVL.